The 10 T cell receptor beta chains given below trace back to one sample, sequenced in a study of regulatory T cells in long-lasting Graves disease. Time point given: persistent/refractory GD, antithyroid drugs over 5 years with positive TRAb. PBMC-derived RNA was used for the TCR library. Sequencing libraries for TCR beta were prepared with iRepertoire HTBI primers and Arm-PCR of CDR3 regions. MiXCR, run by TCRdb on the multiplex PCR reads, gives a single entry per CDR3 protein. The data contain hundreds of thousands of distinct CDR3 sequences, about 22% of them singletons. The sequencing here drew on peripheral blood mononuclear cells (PBMCs), taken when the disease was refractory, from a patient treated with antithyroid drugs. The receptors here all came from a female donor with Graves disease.

The chain carries TRBV6-2 or TRBV6-3 and TRBJ2-2, with a weak D call TRBD2 (6 bases). V lost 0 bases to trimming and J lost 9 bases, with 17 bases between them. Germline V gene lookup returns CDR1 MNHEY and CDR2 SVGEGT. This CDR3 has 16 residues. The CDR3 nucleotides read TGTGCCAGCAGTTACTCGGGGGACTCGACCTTGAGGGAGCTGTTTTTT. Residues: CASSYSGDSTLRELFF.

J is TRBJ2-3 and V is TRBV7-2, with 9 nucleotides matching TRBD2. Germline V gives CDR1 SGHTA, CDR2 FQGNSA. The CDR3 loop spans 17 amino acids. With 4 bases clipped from V and 0 bases from J, the junction kept 8 bases outside the gene matches. The CDR3 region is CASSSKTSGASTDTQYF. CDR3 bases: TGTGCCAGCAGCTCGAAGACTAGCGGAGCTAGCACAGATACGCAGTATTTT.

In its sample, this clonotype was seen many times. This chain links TRBV11-2 with TRBJ2-7, with 7 positions matching TRBD1. V dropped 5 bases and J dropped 1; count of bases not matched to a gene: 2. CDR1 and CDR2 from the germline V gene are SGHAT and FQNNGV. The CDR3 length is 13 residues. The CDR3 DNA follows: TGTGCCAGCAGCCTGGGACAGTCCTACGAGCAGTACTTC. This translates into CASSLGQSYEQYF.

This clonotype was picked up a small number of times. The rearrangement joins TRBV7-8 to TRBJ1-3; 8 nucleotides line up with TRBD1. The J segment lost 6 bases and the V segment lost 1 base, leaving 23 bases of the junction unmatched. The CDR3 is made up of 21 amino acids. CDR1 SGHVS and CDR2 FQNEAQ come from the germline V gene. CDR3 amino acids: CASSLDDGTGFMVGLENTIYF. CDR3 nucleotides: TGTGCCAGCAGCTTAGATGATGGGACAGGCTTTATGGTGGGCCTCGAAAACACCATATATTTT.

The rearrangement uses TRBV29-1 and TRBJ2-3; D not certain. Trimming took 1 base from V and 1 from J, leaving 9 bases between them. This CDR3 is built from 14 residues. Germline loops: CDR1 SQVTM, CDR2 ANQGSEA. CDR3 DNA: TGCAGCGTTGAAGTGGTTTGGGGCACAGATACGCAGTATTTT. It codes for CSVEVVWGTDTQYF.

The rearrangement links TRBV27 to TRBJ1-5, with D tentatively TRBD1 (6 bases). The CDR3 spans 13 residues. The V and J ends lost 5 bases and 7 bases respectively, with 12 bases between them. CDR1 MNHEY and CDR2 SMNVEV come from the germline V gene (reference sequence). CDR3 loop: CASSTKGGQPQHF. CDR3 in DNA: TGTGCCAGCAGTACTAAGGGGGGACAGCCCCAGCATTTT.

This clonotype was counted ten times or more. The chain couples TRBV11-1 to TRBJ2-5; 10 nucleotides agree with TRBD1. V trimming: 5 bases; J trimming: 3 bases; junction bases outside the gene matches: 6. This CDR3 is built from 15 residues. Germline V gene lookup returns CDR1 SGHAT and CDR2 FQDESV (reference sequence). This chain's CDR3 is CASSLMGTGEETQYF. Written as DNA, the CDR3 is TGTGCCAGCAGCCTTATGGGGACAGGGGAAGAGACCCAGTACTTC.

This clonotype appeared a single time. V and J are TRBV5-1 and TRBJ2-5, with D hard to call. The V end lost 0 bases, the J end lost 5 bases, and 11 bases lay between the germline ends. The germline V gene has CDR1 SGHRS and CDR2 YFSETQ. The CDR3 sequence is 14 residues long. CDR3 region: CASSLADLRETQYF. CDR3 DNA sequence: TGCGCCAGCAGCTTGGCCGACCTCAGGGAGACCCAGTACTTC. The whole variable domain, remainder taken from reference TRBV5-1 and TRBJ2-5, is KAGVTQTPRYLIKTRGQQVTLSCSPISGHRSVSWYQQTPGQGLQFLFEYFSETQRNKGNFPGRFSGRQFSNSRSEMNVSTLELGDSALYLCASSLADLRETQYFGPGTRLLVL.

This clonotype appeared many times. The V and J genes are TRBV2 and TRBJ1-4; unclear D gene. CDR3 length equals 13 residues. Germline V lookup: CDR1 SNHLY, CDR2 FYNNEI. V was shortened by 6 bases and J by 1 base, with 6 bases between the two germline ends. This CDR3 is CASRGGTNEKLFF. The CDR3 DNA is TGTGCCAGCAGGGGCGGAACTAATGAAAAACTGTTTTTT.

This clonotype turned up a few times. V gene TRBV25-1 combines with J gene TRBJ2-7, with 10 bases matching TRBD2. Germline loops: CDR1 MGHDK, CDR2 SYGVNS. With 6 bases clipped from V and 3 bases from J, the junction kept 8 bases outside the gene matches. This CDR3 region has 15 residues. In DNA, the CDR3 is TGTGCCAGCAGCTCTTGGACTAGCGGTGGCTACGAGCAGTACTTC. This gives the protein CASSSWTSGGYEQYF.